This T cell receptor beta chain is from a study of metastatic and nonmetastatic thyroid tumors. Study information: The authors compared repertoires across blood and tumor or nodule tissue from malignant and benign thyroid patients. Study-wide results and caveats: It was reportedly found that TCR beta diversity was significantly higher in malignant thyroid tumors than in benign nodules, a difference seen in both blood and tumor samples.

Prior to thyroid surgery, none of the patients had received any treatment. Concerning this clone itself: Its target is not known.

The germline V gene encodes CDR1 SEHNR and CDR2 FQNEAQ (reference sequence). The CDR3 covers 11 residues. Trimming shortened V by 6 bases and J by 5 bases, and 8 bases separated the two germline ends. In the authors' methods: The distant-metastasis classifier for papillary thyroid cancer was built from CDR3 differences across clinicopathological groups. TCRdb reanalyzed the PCR reads with MiXCR. Clone size and V and J calls follow TCRdb, not the original study. The repertoire holds 6,500 to 8,500 clones, with 29% as singletons. This TCR came from a female donor with papillary thyroid cancer or a benign thyroid nodule (not recorded which). Some clones in this sample may be carry-over from other donors' samples. The sequenced sample was tumor tissue. The chain is built from TRBV7-9 and TRBJ2-7; D unclear. CDR3 protein: CASSPQDEQYF. In DNA form, the CDR3 reads TGTGCCAGCAGTCCGCAGGACGAGCAGTACTTC.